The clone carrying this T cell receptor (beta chain) has at least ten counts. Antigen unknown. These data originate in a study of T-cell reconstitution after alpha-beta-depleted transplantation in children. The CDR3 is 15 residues long. Germline CDR1 and CDR2: MNHEY and SVGAGI. V was trimmed by 2 bases and J by 0 bases, leaving 8 bases between them. Overall study results and limits: One year after transplant, T-cell counts and diversity came mostly from newly produced T cells.

Preparation of the TCRbeta library was carried out with unique molecular identifiers. TCRdb reprocessed the PCR reads with MiXCR, giving one entry per CDR3 protein. The sample includes about 980,000 distinct CDR3 sequences, roughly 29% of them seen just once. The rearrangement links TRBV6-5 to TRBJ2-1; TRBD1 is a possible D gene (6 bases). The clonotype was recovered from a boy younger than two who had a stem cell transplant for SCID, so the T cells may come from the graft donor. Sample: PBMCs, mostly from graft donor cells, taken 360 days after TCRalphabeta/CD19-depleted stem cell transplant. The DNA for the CDR3 is TGTGCCAGCAGTTACGACAGGAGCTCCTACAATGAGCAGTTCTTC. Translating gives CASSYDRSSYNEQFF.